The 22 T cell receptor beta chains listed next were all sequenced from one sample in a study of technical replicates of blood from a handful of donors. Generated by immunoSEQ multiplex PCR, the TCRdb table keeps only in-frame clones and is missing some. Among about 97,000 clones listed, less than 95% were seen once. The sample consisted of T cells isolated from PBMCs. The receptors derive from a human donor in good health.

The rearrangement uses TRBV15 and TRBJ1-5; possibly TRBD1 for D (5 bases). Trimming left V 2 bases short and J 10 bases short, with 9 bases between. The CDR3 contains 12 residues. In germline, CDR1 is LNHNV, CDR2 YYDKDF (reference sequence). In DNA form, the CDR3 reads TGTGCCACCAGCAGACCAGGGTTCCCCCAGCATTTT. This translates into CATSRPGFPQHF.

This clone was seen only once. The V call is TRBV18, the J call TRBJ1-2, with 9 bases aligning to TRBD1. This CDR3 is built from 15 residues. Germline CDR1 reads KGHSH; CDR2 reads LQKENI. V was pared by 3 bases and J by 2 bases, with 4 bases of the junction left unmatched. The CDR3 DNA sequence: TGTGCCAGCTCACCTCAGGGACAGGGAAACTATGGCTACACCTTC. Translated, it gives CASSPQGQGNYGYTF.

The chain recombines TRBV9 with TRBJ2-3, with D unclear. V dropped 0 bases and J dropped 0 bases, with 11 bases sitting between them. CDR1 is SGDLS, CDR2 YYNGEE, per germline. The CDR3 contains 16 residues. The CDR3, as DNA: TGTGCCAGCAGCGTAGGTTCAGACACTAGCACAGATACGCAGTATTTT. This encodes CASSVGSDTSTDTQYF.

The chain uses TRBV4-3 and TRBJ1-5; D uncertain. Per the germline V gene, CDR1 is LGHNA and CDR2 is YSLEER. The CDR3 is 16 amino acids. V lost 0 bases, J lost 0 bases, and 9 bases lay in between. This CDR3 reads CASSQERTDSNQPQHF. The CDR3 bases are TGCGCCAGCAGCCAAGAGAGAACAGATAGCAATCAGCCCCAGCATTTT.

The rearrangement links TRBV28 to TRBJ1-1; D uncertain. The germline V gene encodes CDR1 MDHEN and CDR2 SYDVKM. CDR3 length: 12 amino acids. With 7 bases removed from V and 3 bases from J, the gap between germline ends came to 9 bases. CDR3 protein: CASNDLDTEAFF. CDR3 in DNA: TGTGCCAGCAACGACTTGGACACTGAAGCTTTCTTT.

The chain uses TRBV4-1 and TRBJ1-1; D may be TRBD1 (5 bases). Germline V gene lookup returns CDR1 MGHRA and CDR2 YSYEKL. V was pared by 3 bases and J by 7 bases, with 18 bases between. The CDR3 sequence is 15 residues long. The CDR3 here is CASSQKTNGGGEAFF. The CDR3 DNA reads TGCGCCAGCAGCCAGAAGACGAATGGGGGGGGTGAAGCTTTCTTT.

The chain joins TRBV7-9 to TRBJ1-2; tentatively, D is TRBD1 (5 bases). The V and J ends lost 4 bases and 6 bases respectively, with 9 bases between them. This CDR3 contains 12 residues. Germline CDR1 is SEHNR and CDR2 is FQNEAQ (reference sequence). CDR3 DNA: TGTGCCAGCAGCTCGACAGCGAATGGCTACACCTTC. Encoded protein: CASSSTANGYTF. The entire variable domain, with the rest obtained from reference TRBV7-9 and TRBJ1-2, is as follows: DTGVSQNPRHKITKRGQNVTFRCDPISEHNRLYWYRQTLGQGPEFLTYFQNEAQLEKSRLLSDRFSAERPKGSFSTLEIQRTEQGDSAMYLCASSSTANGYTFGSGTRLTVV.

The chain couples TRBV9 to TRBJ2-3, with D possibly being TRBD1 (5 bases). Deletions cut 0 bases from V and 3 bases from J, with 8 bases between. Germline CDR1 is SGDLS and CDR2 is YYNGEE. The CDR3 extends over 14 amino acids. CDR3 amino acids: CASSVGTTTDTQYF. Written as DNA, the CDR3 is TGTGCCAGCAGCGTAGGGACAACTACAGATACGCAGTATTTT.

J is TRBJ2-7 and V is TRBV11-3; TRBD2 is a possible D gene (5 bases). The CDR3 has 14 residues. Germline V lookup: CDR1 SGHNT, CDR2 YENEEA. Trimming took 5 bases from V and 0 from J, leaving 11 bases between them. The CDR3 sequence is CASSPSGSSYEQYF. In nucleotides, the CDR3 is TGTGCCAGCAGCCCCAGCGGCTCCTCCTACGAGCAGTACTTC. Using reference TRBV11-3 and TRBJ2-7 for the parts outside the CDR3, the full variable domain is EAGVVQSPRYKIIEKKQPVAFWCNPISGHNTLYWYLQNLGQGPELLIRYENEEAVDDSQLPKDRFSAERLKGVDSTLKIQPAELGDSAVYLCASSPSGSSYEQYFGPGTRLTVT.

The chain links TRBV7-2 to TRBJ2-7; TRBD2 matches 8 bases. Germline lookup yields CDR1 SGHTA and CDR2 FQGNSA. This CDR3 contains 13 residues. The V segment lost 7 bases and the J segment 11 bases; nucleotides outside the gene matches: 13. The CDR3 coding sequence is TGTGCCAGCAACAACCTTAACGGGGGGGAGGAGTACTTC. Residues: CASNNLNGGEEYF.

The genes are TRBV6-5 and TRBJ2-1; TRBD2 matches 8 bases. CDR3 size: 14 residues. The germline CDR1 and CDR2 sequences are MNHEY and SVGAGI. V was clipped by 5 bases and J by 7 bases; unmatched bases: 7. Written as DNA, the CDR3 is TGTGCCAGCAGTGTAGCGGGACAAGGGAATGAGCAGTTCTTC. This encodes CASSVAGQGNEQFF.

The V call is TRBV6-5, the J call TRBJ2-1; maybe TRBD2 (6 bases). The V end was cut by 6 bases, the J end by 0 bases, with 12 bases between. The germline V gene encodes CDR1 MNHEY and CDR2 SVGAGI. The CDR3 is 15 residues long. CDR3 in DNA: TGTGCCAGCAGCCGGGACTGGAGCTCCTACAATGAGCAGTTCTTC. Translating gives CASSRDWSSYNEQFF.

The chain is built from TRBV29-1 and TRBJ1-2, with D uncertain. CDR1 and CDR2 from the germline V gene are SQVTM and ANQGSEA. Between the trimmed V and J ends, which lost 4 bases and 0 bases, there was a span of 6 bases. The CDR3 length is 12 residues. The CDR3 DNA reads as TGCAGCGTTGGGACTTCTAACTATGGCTACACCTTC. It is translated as CSVGTSNYGYTF.

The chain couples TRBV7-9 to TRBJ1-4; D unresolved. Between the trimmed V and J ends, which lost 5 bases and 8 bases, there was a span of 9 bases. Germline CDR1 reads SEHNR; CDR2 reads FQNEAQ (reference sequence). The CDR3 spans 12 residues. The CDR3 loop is CASSPPGEKLFF. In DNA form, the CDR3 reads TGTGCCAGCAGCCCCCCGGGGGAAAAACTGTTTTTT.

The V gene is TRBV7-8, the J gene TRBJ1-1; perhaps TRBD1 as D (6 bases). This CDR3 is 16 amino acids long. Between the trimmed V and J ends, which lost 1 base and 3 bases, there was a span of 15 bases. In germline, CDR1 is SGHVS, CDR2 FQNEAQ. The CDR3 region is CASSLVGGGKYTEAFF. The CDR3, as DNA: TGTGCCAGCAGCTTAGTTGGGGGGGGCAAGTACACTGAAGCTTTCTTT.

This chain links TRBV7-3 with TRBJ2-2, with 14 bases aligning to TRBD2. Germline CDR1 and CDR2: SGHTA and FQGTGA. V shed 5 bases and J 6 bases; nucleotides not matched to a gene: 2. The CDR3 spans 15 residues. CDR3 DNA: TGTGCCAGCAGCGAGGGACTAGCGGGAGCCGGGGAGCTGTTTTTT. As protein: CASSEGLAGAGELFF.

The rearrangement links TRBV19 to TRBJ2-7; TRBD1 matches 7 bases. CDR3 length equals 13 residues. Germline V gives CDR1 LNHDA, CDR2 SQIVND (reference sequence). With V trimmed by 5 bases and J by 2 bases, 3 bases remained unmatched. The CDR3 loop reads CASSRQGAYEQYF. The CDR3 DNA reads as TGTGCCAGTAGTCGCCAGGGGGCCTACGAGCAGTACTTC.

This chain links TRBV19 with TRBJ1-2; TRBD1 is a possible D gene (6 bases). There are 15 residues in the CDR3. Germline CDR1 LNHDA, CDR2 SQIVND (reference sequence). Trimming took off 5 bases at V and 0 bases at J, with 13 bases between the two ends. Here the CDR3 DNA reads TGTGCCAGTAGTTCTCAGGGGTTCTCTAACTATGGCTACACCTTC. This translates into CASSSQGFSNYGYTF. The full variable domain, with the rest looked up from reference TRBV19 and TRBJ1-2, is DGGITQSPKYLFRKEGQNVTLSCEQNLNHDAMYWYRQDPGQGLRLIYYSQIVNDFQKGDIAEGYSVSREKKESFPLTVTSAQKNPTAFYLCASSSQGFSNYGYTFGSGTRLTVV.

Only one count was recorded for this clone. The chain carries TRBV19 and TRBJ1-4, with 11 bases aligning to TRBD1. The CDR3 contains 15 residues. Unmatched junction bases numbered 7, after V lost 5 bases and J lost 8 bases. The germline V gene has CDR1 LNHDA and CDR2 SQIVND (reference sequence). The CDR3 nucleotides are TGTGCCAGTAGTTACTGGACAGGGGGCTACGAAAAACTGTTTTTT. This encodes CASSYWTGGYEKLFF.

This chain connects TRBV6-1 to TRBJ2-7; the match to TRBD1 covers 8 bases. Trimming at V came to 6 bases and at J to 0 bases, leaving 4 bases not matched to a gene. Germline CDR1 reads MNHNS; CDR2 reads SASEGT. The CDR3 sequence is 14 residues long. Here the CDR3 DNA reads TGTGCCAGCAGAAGGACAGGGACCTCCTACGAGCAGTACTTC. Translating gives CASRRTGTSYEQYF.

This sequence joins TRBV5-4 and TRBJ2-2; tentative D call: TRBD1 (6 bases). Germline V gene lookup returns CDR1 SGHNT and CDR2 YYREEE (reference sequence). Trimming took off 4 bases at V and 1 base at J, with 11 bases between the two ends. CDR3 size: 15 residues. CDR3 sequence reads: CASSNLDRNTGELFF. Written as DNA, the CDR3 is TGTGCCAGCAGCAACCTGGACAGGAACACCGGGGAGCTGTTTTTT.

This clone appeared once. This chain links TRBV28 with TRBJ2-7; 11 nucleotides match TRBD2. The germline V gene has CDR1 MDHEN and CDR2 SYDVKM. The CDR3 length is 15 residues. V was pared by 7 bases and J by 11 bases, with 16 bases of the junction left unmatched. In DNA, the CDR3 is TGTGCCAGCACTCCGCCGCTAGCGGGAGGAACAATAAAGTACTTC. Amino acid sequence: CASTPPLAGGTIKYF.